A selection of T cell receptor beta chains follows, all from one sample in a study of Ad26.COV2.S vaccination and SARS-CoV-2 variants. The data were produced by immunoSEQ multiplex PCR, yet TCRdb's version contains in-frame clones alone and is incomplete. Here the sample spans about 460,000 clones, 89% being singletons. The sequencing here drew on peripheral blood, taken in a trial of Ad26.COV2.S vaccine versus placebo. Receptors originate from a person between 18 and 59 years old who received the Ad26.COV2.S COVID-19 vaccine or a placebo. Each CDR3 is given with its conserved first and last residue. A D gene is named only where the DNA matches it firmly. The listing skips clone size in some rows; elsewhere it reads once, few, many or a size class.

NA | TRBJ2-5 | TRBV12-5 | NA | TGTGCTAGTGGTTCCGCCGGGGTCCCGACCCAGTACTTC | CASGSAGVPTQYF
NA | TRBJ2-7 | TRBV9 | NA | TGTGCCAGCAGCGGAGGACCCGTACACGAGCAGTACTTC | CASSGGPVHEQYF
NA | TRBJ1-4 | TRBV10-2 | NA | TGCGCCAGCAGTGAGAAGGTCGGCTTGGGAACTAATGAAAAACTGTTTTTT | CASSEKVGLGTNEKLFF
TRBD2 | TRBJ2-1 | TRBV11-3 | NA | TGTGCCAGCAGCAAAGGACTAGCGGGTTCCAATGAGCAGTTCTTC | CASSKGLAGSNEQFF
TRBD1 | TRBJ1-6 | TRBV28 | NA | TGTGCCAGCAGCCCTAGGACAGGGTGGGATTCACCCCTCCACTTT | CASSPRTGWDSPLHF
NA | TRBJ2-7 | TRBV4-3 | once | TGCGCCAGCAGCCAAGAGGAGGGAACCTACGAGCAGTACTTC | CASSQEEGTYEQYF
NA | TRBJ2-1 | TRBV12-3/TRBV12-4 | NA | TGTGCCAGCAGGCCGGACTCCTACAATGAGCAGTTCTTC | CASRPDSYNEQFF
NA | TRBJ2-7 | TRBV2 | NA | TGTGCCAGCAGTGTCCAGGGTGGGCCCTACGAGCAGTACTTC | CASSVQGGPYEQYF
TRBD1 | TRBJ2-2 | TRBV4-3 | NA | TGCGCCAGCAGCCAACACGCCCCCGGACAGGTCGATGACGGGGAGCTGTTTTTT | CASSQHAPGQVDDGELFF
NA | TRBJ2-7 | TRBV6-2/TRBV6-3 | NA | TGTGCCAGCAGTTACTCGGGTATGGGCTACGAGCAGTACTTC | CASSYSGMGYEQYF
NA | TRBJ1-6 | TRBV28 | few | TGTGCCAGCAGTCCGCCCGCGGGGAGCTCCTATAATTCACCCCTCCACTTT | CASSPPAGSSYNSPLHF
TRBD1 | TRBJ1-5 | TRBV6-2/TRBV6-3 | few | TGTGCCAGCAGATACGGGACAGGGGGTAATCAGCCCCAGCATTTT | CASRYGTGGNQPQHF